The 26 T cell receptor beta chains below were found in one sample sequenced in a study of cytomegalovirus exposure and HLA in healthy donors. The PCR contained 60 Vbeta and 13 Jbeta primers. This table comes from immunoSEQ multiplex PCR, and its TCRdb copy is limited to in-frame clones, with some not included. This sample has about 140,000 clones, with roughly two thirds found just once. Material for sequencing was PBMCs. Receptors were obtained from a woman between 35 and 50 years old in good health and CMV-seronegative.

V usage is TRBV5-4 and J usage is TRBJ1-1, with D unclear. The CDR3 spans 16 residues. Germline assignment: CDR1 SGHNT and CDR2 YYREEE (reference sequence). The V and J ends lost 4 bases and 0 bases respectively, with 16 bases between them. CDR3 nucleotides: TGTGCCAGCAGCGCCGCCCGACGGACTTTGAACACTGAAGCTTTCTTT. It specifies CASSAARRTLNTEAFF.

The V and J genes are TRBV7-2 and TRBJ2-5, with D tentatively TRBD2 (7 bases). The CDR3 loop spans 15 amino acids. V was clipped by 5 bases and J by 13 bases, with 26 bases between them. Germline CDR1 and CDR2: SGHTA and FQGNSA. The CDR3 is CASSKMGGGLNSWYF. CDR3 nucleotide sequence: TGTGCCAGCAGCAAAATGGGGGGGGGCCTGAACTCCTGGTACTTC.

J is TRBJ2-7 and V is TRBV7-2; possible D gene TRBD2, 5 bases. Germline loops: CDR1 SGHTA, CDR2 FQGNSA. The germline V and J ends were trimmed by 4 bases and 3 bases, with 16 bases remaining between them. The CDR3 totals 15 residues. The CDR3 loop is CASSYSTVGVYEQYF. The CDR3 region has the DNA TGTGCCAGCAGCTACTCCACGGTCGGGGTCTACGAGCAGTACTTC. Full variable domain (remainder filled in from reference TRBV7-2 and TRBJ2-7): GAGVSQSPSNKVTEKGKDVELRCDPISGHTALYWYRQSLGQGLEFLIYFQGNSAPDKSGLPSDRFSAERTGGSVSTLTIQRTQQEDSAVYLCASSYSTVGVYEQYFGPGTRLTVT.

The chain is built from TRBV10-3 and TRBJ1-2, with unresolved D. Trimming removed 0 bases from V and 1 base from J, with 18 bases in between. Per germline, CDR1 ENHRY and CDR2 SYGVKD. The CDR3 runs to 18 residues. The CDR3 nucleotides read TGTGCCATCAGTGAGTCGAAATCGGCAGGTAGTTTTAACTATGGCTACACCTTC. This translates into CAISESKSAGSFNYGYTF.

This chain joins TRBV10-2 and TRBJ1-2, with 9 nucleotides matching TRBD1. Trimming took 6 bases from V and 5 from J; bases not matched to a gene: 1. Germline-derived CDR1 and CDR2 are WSHSY and SAAADI. The CDR3 is 12 amino acids. The CDR3 region has the DNA TGCGCCAGCAGGGGACAGGGTTATGGCTACACCTTC. Translation gives CASRGQGYGYTF.

J is TRBJ2-2 and V is TRBV29-1, with a weak D call TRBD2 (5 bases). The CDR3 loop spans 17 amino acids. The germline V and J ends were trimmed by 0 bases and 3 bases, with 17 bases remaining between them. Germline V gene data show CDR1 as SQVTM and CDR2 as ANQGSEA. This chain's CDR3 is CSVEDWSGETDTGELFF. CDR3 nucleotide sequence: TGCAGCGTTGAAGATTGGAGCGGAGAAACCGACACCGGGGAGCTGTTTTTT.

The chain is built from TRBV29-1 and TRBJ2-2; 10 bases map to TRBD2. Germline CDR1 and CDR2: SQVTM and ANQGSEA. V lost 4 bases and J lost 2; bases outside the gene matches: 10. This CDR3 has 17 amino acids. The CDR3 protein is CSVVRLAGLGNTGELFF. For the CDR3, the DNA is TGCAGCGTTGTCCGACTAGCGGGTTTAGGTAACACCGGGGAGCTGTTTTTT.

The chain carries TRBV13 and TRBJ2-7, with D tentatively TRBD2 (5 bases). This CDR3 is built from 14 residues. Trimming took 5 bases from V and 3 from J, leaving 14 bases between them. The germline gives CDR1 PRHDT, CDR2 FYEKMQ (reference sequence). The DNA of the CDR3 is TGTGCCAGCAGCCCACCGGGATCTTACTACGAGCAGTACGTC. Translation: CASSPPGSYYEQYV.

The chain combines TRBV18 with TRBJ1-5; perhaps TRBD1 as D (6 bases). CDR1 KGHSH and CDR2 LQKENI come from the germline V gene. Trimming removed 4 bases at V and 4 bases at J, with 17 bases between. CDR3 length: 16 amino acids. The CDR3 DNA reads as TGTGCCAGCTCACTGGGGGCCCCCACGGTGAATCAGCCCCAGCATTTT. This encodes CASSLGAPTVNQPQHF.

This rearrangement joins TRBV19 to TRBJ2-5; D is possibly TRBD1 (5 bases). There are 15 residues in the CDR3. CDR1 and CDR2 from the germline V gene are LNHDA and SQIVND (reference sequence). Trimming took 1 base from V and 1 from J, leaving 10 bases between them. The CDR3 protein is CASSIGRQSQETQYF. The CDR3 region has the DNA TGTGCCAGTAGTATAGGGCGACAGTCCCAAGAGACCCAGTACTTC. The full variable domain, completed using reference TRBV19 and TRBJ2-5, is DGGITQSPKYLFRKEGQNVTLSCEQNLNHDAMYWYRQDPGQGLRLIYYSQIVNDFQKGDIAEGYSVSREKKESFPLTVTSAQKNPTAFYLCASSIGRQSQETQYFGPGTRLLVL.

This chain uses TRBV6-5 with TRBJ1-3; D gene uncertain. Trimming took 8 bases from V and 4 from J, leaving 9 bases between them. Germline V lookup: CDR1 MNHEY, CDR2 SVGAGI. This CDR3 contains 12 residues. Here the CDR3 reads CASQGVGNTIYF. Written as DNA, the CDR3 is TGTGCCAGCCAAGGAGTCGGAAACACCATATATTTT.

This clone was picked up one time. The chain has TRBV7-2 and TRBJ1-6; D is unclear. CDR3 length equals 11 residues. Trimming took 6 bases from V and 8 from J, leaving 5 bases between them. Germline V gene lookup returns CDR1 SGHTA and CDR2 FQGNSA. CDR3 DNA sequence: TGTGCCAGCAGTAGATATTCACCCCTCCACTTT. Translated: CASSRYSPLHF.

The CDR3 sequence: CASSKWDRGLPDTQYF. The CDR3 DNA is TGTGCCAGCAGCAAATGGGACAGGGGGCTCCCAGATACGCAGTATTTT. This sequence joins TRBV21-1 and TRBJ2-3; the table's D call of TRBD1 was not tested on the DNA. TRBV21-1 is designated a pseudogene. The CDR3 sequence is 16 residues long.

This clone was detected only once. The V and J genes are TRBV7-9 and TRBJ2-1, with D tentatively TRBD2 (5 bases). V lost 5 bases and J 4 bases, leaving 18 bases between the germline ends. This CDR3 region has 16 residues. CDR1 and CDR2 from the germline V gene are SEHNR and FQNEAQ (reference sequence). The CDR3 DNA reads TGTGCCAGCAGCCGCGGATGGCTAGCCATTTACAATGAGCAGTTCTTC. It translates to CASSRGWLAIYNEQFF.

The chain is built from TRBV29-1 and TRBJ2-1; possible D gene TRBD2, 5 bases. Germline V gives CDR1 SQVTM, CDR2 ANQGSEA. V lost 1 base, J lost 10 bases, and 17 bases lay in between. The CDR3 covers 14 residues. CDR3 bases: TGCAGCGTTGAAGCGGGCGTCGGGATGGGAGAGCAGTTCTTC. It codes for CSVEAGVGMGEQFF.

This clone was observed a handful of times. The rearrangement joins TRBV6-1 to TRBJ1-3, with unresolved D. This CDR3 contains 12 residues. V was pared by 0 bases and J by 10 bases, with 7 bases between. Germline V CDR1 and CDR2: MNHNS, SASEGT. CDR3 DNA: TGTGCCAGCAGTGAAGCCTTAGCGACCATATATTTT. Its protein product is CASSEALATIYF.

The chain has TRBV29-1 and TRBJ2-5; 11 nucleotides line up with TRBD1. J gave up 4 bases and V 4 bases, and 2 bases lay outside the gene matches. CDR3 length: 13 amino acids. Germline assignment: CDR1 SQVTM and CDR2 ANQGSEA. The CDR3 region is CSVVGTGGETQYF. As DNA, the CDR3 is TGCAGCGTTGTAGGGACAGGGGGAGAGACCCAGTACTTC.

The chain employs TRBV5-1 and TRBJ1-6, with TRBD1 matching 9 bases. This CDR3 contains 16 residues. V was pared by 4 bases and J by 6 bases, with 8 bases of the junction left unmatched. Looked up from germline, CDR1 is SGHRS and CDR2 is YFSETQ. CDR3 amino acids: CASSVTGQGSNSPLHF. CDR3 DNA: TGCGCCAGCAGCGTGACGGGACAGGGCAGTAATTCACCCCTCCACTTT.

The chain employs TRBV2 and TRBJ2-1; tentatively, D is TRBD1 (5 bases). Trimming shortened V by 1 base and J by 1 base, and 8 bases separated the two germline ends. The CDR3 runs to 15 residues. Germline CDR1 and CDR2: SNHLY and FYNNEI. The CDR3 loop reads CASSEEGHSYNEQFF. CDR3 coding DNA: TGTGCCAGCAGTGAAGAGGGGCATTCCTACAATGAGCAGTTCTTC. Full variable domain (missing parts from reference TRBV2 and TRBJ2-1): EPEVTQTPSHQVTQMGQEVILRCVPISNHLYFYWYRQILGQKVEFLVSFYNNEISEKSEIFDDQFSVERPDGSNFTLKIRSTKLEDSAMYFCASSEEGHSYNEQFFGPGTRLTVL.

V usage is TRBV5-1 and J usage is TRBJ2-1, with D possibly matching TRBD1 (5 bases). CDR1 SGHRS and CDR2 YFSETQ come from the germline V gene. V dropped 3 bases and J dropped 8 bases, with 12 bases sitting between them. The CDR3 has 13 amino acids. CDR3 sequence reads: CASSWTRLDEQFF. DNA of the CDR3: TGCGCCAGCAGCTGGACACGGTTGGATGAGCAGTTCTTC.

The gene calls are TRBV5-4 and TRBJ2-3; weak D call: TRBD2 (5 bases). The CDR3 extends over 15 amino acids. CDR1 is SGHNT, CDR2 YYREEE, per germline (reference sequence). Deletions cut 4 bases from V and 0 bases from J, with 12 bases between. The CDR3: CASSDTSFSTDTQYF. CDR3 DNA sequence: TGTGCCAGCAGCGACACTAGTTTTAGCACAGATACGCAGTATTTT. Full variable domain (outside the CDR3, taken from reference TRBV5-4 and TRBJ2-3): ETGVTQSPTHLIKTRGQQVTLRCSSQSGHNTVSWYQQALGQGPQFIFQYYREEENGRGNFPPRFSGLQFPNYSSELNVNALELDDSALYLCASSDTSFSTDTQYFGPGTRLTVL.

This clone was counted only a few times. V and J are TRBV6-1 and TRBJ2-1, with 9 bases matching TRBD2. CDR1 MNHNS and CDR2 SASEGT come from the germline V gene. The CDR3 totals 14 residues. V lost 7 bases to trimming and J lost 3 bases; unmatched junction nucleotides: 4. CDR3 coding DNA: TGTGCCAGCATGATTAGCGGGGGCTACAATGAGCAGTTCTTC. It specifies CASMISGGYNEQFF.

V is TRBV13 and J is TRBJ2-1, with TRBD1 matching over 9 bases. The V segment lost 6 bases and the J segment 9 bases; nucleotides outside the gene matches: 12. The CDR3 contains 15 residues. The germline gives CDR1 PRHDT, CDR2 FYEKMQ (reference sequence). CDR3 residues: CASSPTGGYLSEQFF. CDR3 DNA sequence: TGTGCCAGCAGTCCAACAGGGGGCTATCTTAGTGAGCAGTTCTTC.

The V call is TRBV7-2, the J call TRBJ1-5, with a weak D call TRBD1 (5 bases). The germline CDR1 and CDR2 sequences are SGHTA and FQGNSA. Trimming cost V 4 bases and J 1 base, with 11 bases left between them. The CDR3 consists of 15 residues. This CDR3 is CASSYDSLSNQPQHF. DNA for the CDR3: TGTGCCAGCAGCTATGACAGTCTCAGCAATCAGCCCCAGCATTTT.

The rearrangement links TRBV7-8 to TRBJ2-7, with a tentative D call TRBD1 (6 bases). The CDR3 covers 13 residues. Germline assignment: CDR1 SGHVS and CDR2 FQNEAQ. V was pared by 5 bases and J by 4 bases, with 12 bases between. The CDR3 sequence: CASSPGQLYEQYV. The DNA of the CDR3 is TGTGCCAGCAGCCCAGGACAGCTATACGAGCAGTACGTC.

The CDR3 region has the DNA TGTGCCAGCAGCCAAGATCGGGGGGGCTATAACAATGAGCAGTTCTTC. It yields the protein CASSQDRGGYNNEQFF. The V call is TRBV4-2, the J call TRBJ2-1; 8 nucleotides align to TRBD2. V lost 0 bases, J lost 5 bases, and 6 bases stayed unmatched. In germline, CDR1 is LGHNA, CDR2 YNFKEQ. This CDR3 spans 16 amino acids.